This record concerns one T cell receptor beta chain sequence. Clones were sequenced by immunoSEQ multiplex PCR, and TCRdb holds only the in-frame ones, with some missing. The sample holds hundreds of thousands of clones, approximately 90% seen once. This entry comes from a study of shared T cell receptors in the human thymus. The CDR3 contains 15 residues. Germline V CDR1 and CDR2: LGHNA, YNFKEQ. Trimming took 3 bases from V and 7 from J, leaving 15 bases between them. The data were also submitted as part of a second study, on human thymus T cells. As that report states: Resections that were taken during corrective heart surgery supplied the thymus tissue.

V usage is TRBV4-2 and J usage is TRBJ2-2; TRBD2 might be the D (6 bases). Sequencing input: thymocytes. This sequence was found in a boy in the first two years of life with a congenital heart defect. CDR3 sequence (DNA): TGTGCCAGCAGCCAGGCGGGACCGAGGGGCGGGGAGCTGTTTTTT. This codes for CASSQAGPRGGELFF.